The entry that follows covers one T cell receptor beta chain sequence. Its antigen is unknown. Quantitative 5'-RACE with molecular barcodes produced the TCR beta libraries. TCRdb reprocessed the 5' RACE reads with MiXCR, giving one entry per CDR3 protein. The table has about 700,000 distinct CDR3 sequences, about 20% seen once. This record comes from a study of CD8 T cells in ankylosing spondylitis. General study findings and limits: Previously reported in reactive arthritis synovial fluid and blood were some of the motif variants. Researchers report that disease-linked clones proved CD8+ and relatively rare in peripheral blood. Significantly higher representation of disease-linked clones was reported for matched ankylosing spondylitis synovial fluid. A TCR beta motif of under ten highly homologous variants appeared characteristic of ankylosing spondylitis blood.

CDR1 and CDR2 (germline): SNHLY, FYNNEI. The CDR3 sequence is 14 residues long. V was pared by 6 bases and J by 7 bases, with 16 bases between. This sequence was found in a male donor with ankylosing spondylitis. V usage is TRBV2 and J usage is TRBJ1-5, with D possibly TRBD1 on 5 matching bases. Material for sequencing was blood, either unsorted or a sorted T cell fraction (not recorded which). In DNA, the CDR3 is TGTGCCAGCAGGTCAGAGGGGTTGGGGCAGCCCCAGCATTTT. Translation: CASRSEGLGQPQHF.